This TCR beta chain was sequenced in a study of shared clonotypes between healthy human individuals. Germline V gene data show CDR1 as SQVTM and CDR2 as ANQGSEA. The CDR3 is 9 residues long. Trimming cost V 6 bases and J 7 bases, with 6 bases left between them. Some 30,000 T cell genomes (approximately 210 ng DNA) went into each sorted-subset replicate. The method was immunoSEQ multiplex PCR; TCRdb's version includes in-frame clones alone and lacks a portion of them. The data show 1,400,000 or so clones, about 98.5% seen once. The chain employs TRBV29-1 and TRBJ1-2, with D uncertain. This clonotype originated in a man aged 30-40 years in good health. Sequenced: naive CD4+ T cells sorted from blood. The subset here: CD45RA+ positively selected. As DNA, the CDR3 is TGCAGCGTGCCAGGTGGCTACACCTTC. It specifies CSVPGGYTF.